Here is one TCR beta chain with its context. No cognate antigen has been identified for it. The record has no base qualities; no much larger clone is one base away. The data originate from a study of blood T cell repertoires in COVID-19 (dated by TCRdb to about 2020). General notes on the study: Samples covering the acute and convalescent phases of COVID-19 were provided by collaborators in the United States, Italy and Spain. The material from the prospective study consisted of cDNA or gDNA derived from T cells, B-cell-depleted T cells, or PBMCs. Deeply sampled blood TCRbeta repertoires from subjects exposed to, actively infected with, or recovered from COVID-19 were included in the dataset. The repertoires were released in a freely available public database meant as a resource for research on the immune response to SARS-CoV-2. Samples came from the ongoing ImmuneRACE study (first 160 participants) plus 1,254 subjects from 6 global collaborators. The sample metadata nearly always contained a de-identified subject ID, COVID-19 status, age in years and sex. Where available, HLA class I and class II types were obtained from metadata supplied by the sample provider rather than from assay-based typing.

Whole blood was collected in K2EDTA tubes by collaborating institutions according to the institutions' own protocols. Collaborator samples were shipped for TCRbeta analysis as frozen whole blood, isolated PBMCs, or DNA extracted from either sample type. The research as a whole found: How much clinical and demographic metadata was included differed by source and by participant, and the metadata was provided uncurated.

V ends up 0 bases short and J 0 bases short, with an unmatched junction base count of 11. CDR1 and CDR2, looked up from the germline V gene, are LGHNA and YNFKEQ. Inclusive of the bounding cysteine and phenylalanine, the CDR3 is 19 residues long. CDR3 DNA only is kept here, 57 bases in frame from base 1. TCRbeta CDR3 regions were amplified from genomic DNA using the immunoSEQ Assay, a bias-controlled multiplex PCR. Per the original workflow: Nucleated cell counts per sample were estimated from amplification of reference gene primers within the assay. To quantify the absolute abundance of each unique TCRbeta CDR3 rearrangement, sequence reads were collapsed and filtered. Productive Simpson clonality was computed per sample as the square root of Simpson's diversity index over productive rearrangements. TCRdb holds this immuneACCESS table with in-frame rearrangements only. Some clones are missing; in checked studies, unresolved V genes explain under half, and the rest has no known cause. The V and J calls and clone size were taken over from that table, and D and trimming were inferred from the DNA. A total of some 370,000 clones appear in this sample, more than 80% of them only once. The top ten constitute 1% to 1.5% of the sample.

Recombination connected TRBV4-2 to TRBJ1-3, with 7 bases aligning to TRBD1. The TCR originated in a man aged 40-49 years with acute or convalescent COVID-19. Sequenced: peripheral blood. The CDR3 is CASSQEPGDSAYSGNTIYF. The bases are TGTGCCAGCAGCCAAGAGCCTGGGGACAGTGCCTACTCTGGAAACACCATATATTTT.